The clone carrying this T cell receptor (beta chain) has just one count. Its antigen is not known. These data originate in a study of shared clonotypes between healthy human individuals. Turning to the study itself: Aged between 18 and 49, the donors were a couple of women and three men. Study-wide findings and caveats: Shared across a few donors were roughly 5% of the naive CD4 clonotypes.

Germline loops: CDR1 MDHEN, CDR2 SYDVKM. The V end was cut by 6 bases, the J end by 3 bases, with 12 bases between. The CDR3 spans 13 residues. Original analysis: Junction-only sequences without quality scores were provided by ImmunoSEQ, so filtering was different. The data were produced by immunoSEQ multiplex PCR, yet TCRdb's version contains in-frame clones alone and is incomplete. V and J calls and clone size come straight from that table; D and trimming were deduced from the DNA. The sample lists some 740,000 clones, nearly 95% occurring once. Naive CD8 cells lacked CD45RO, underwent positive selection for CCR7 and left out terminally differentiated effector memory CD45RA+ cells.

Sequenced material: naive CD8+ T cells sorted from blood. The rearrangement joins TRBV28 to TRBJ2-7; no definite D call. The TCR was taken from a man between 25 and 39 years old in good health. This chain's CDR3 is CASSPSDGYEQYF. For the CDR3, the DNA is TGTGCCAGCAGCCCCTCCGACGGCTACGAGCAGTACTTC.